One T cell receptor (beta chain) is described in this entry. This table comes from immunoSEQ multiplex PCR, and its TCRdb copy is limited to in-frame clones, with some not included. Of 52,000 or so clones listed, 70% to 85% are singletons. The data were obtained in a study of memory CD4+ T cells and cytomegalovirus serostatus. The sort gate was single viable CD3+CD4+CD8-CD45RO+ cells for memory CD4+ T cells. The V and J ends lost 4 bases and 0 bases, in that order; junction bases with no gene match: 7. Per the germline V gene, CDR1 is LNHDA and CDR2 is SQIVND (reference sequence). The CDR3 is 16 amino acids.

Material for sequencing was memory CD4+ T cells from blood. The clonotype was recovered from an adult in good health and CMV-seronegative. The chain combines TRBV19 with TRBJ1-1, with 8 nucleotides matching TRBD1. CDR3 loop: CASSTVPGQVNTEAFF. The CDR3 DNA sequence: TGTGCCAGTAGTACTGTACCGGGACAGGTGAACACTGAAGCTTTCTTT.